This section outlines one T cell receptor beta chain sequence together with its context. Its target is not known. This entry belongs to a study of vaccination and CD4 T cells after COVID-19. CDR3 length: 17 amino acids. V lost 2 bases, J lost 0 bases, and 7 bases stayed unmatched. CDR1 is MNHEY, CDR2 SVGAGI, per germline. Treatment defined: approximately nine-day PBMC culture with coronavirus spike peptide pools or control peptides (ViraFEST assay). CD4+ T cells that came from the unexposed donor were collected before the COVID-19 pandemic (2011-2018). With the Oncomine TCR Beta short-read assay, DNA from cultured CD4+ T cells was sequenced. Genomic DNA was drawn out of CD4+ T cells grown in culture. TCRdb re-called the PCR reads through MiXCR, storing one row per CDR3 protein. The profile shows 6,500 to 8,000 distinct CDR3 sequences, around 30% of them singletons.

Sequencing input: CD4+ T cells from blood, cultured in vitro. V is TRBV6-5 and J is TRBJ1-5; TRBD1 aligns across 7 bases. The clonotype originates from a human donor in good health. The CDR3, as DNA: TGTGCCAGCAGTTACACGACAGGGAGGATTAGCAATCAGCCCCAGCATTTT. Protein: CASSYTTGRISNQPQHF.